A selection of T cell receptor beta chains follows, all from one sample in a study of blood T cell repertoires in COVID-19. Method: immunoSEQ multiplex PCR; TCRdb's copy keeps in-frame clones and lacks some. The table includes about 220,000 clones, 65% to 85% detected once. Sample: PBMCs or T cells enriched from blood (not recorded which). The receptors derive from a woman aged 60-70 years who had recovered from COVID-19. Each CDR3 is given with its conserved first and last residue. Each record gives: J gene, clone size, V gene, D gene, CDR3 protein, CDR3 DNA. The D gene is left open where the match is weak. A clone size is listed for some rows: how often the clone was seen (once, few, many), or a class if it is expanded.

j_call: TRBJ1-1; clone_size: few; v_call: TRBV7-2; d_call: -; cdr3_aa: CASRLQGGTEAFF; cdr3_nt: TGTGCCAGCAGGTTACAGGGTGGCACTGAAGCTTTCTTT
j_call: TRBJ2-7; clone_size: -; v_call: TRBV3-1/TRBV3-2; d_call: TRBD2; cdr3_aa: CASSQGRLAGEQYF; cdr3_nt: TGTGCCAGCAGCCAAGGGAGACTAGCGGGAGAGCAGTACTTC
j_call: TRBJ1-1; clone_size: -; v_call: TRBV7-9; d_call: -; cdr3_aa: CASSNVIGNTEAFF; cdr3_nt: TGTGCCAGCAGCAATGTAATTGGCAACACTGAAGCTTTCTTT
j_call: TRBJ2-3; clone_size: -; v_call: TRBV29-1; d_call: -; cdr3_aa: CSVAAGLADTQYF; cdr3_nt: TGCAGCGTCGCAGCAGGTCTGGCAGATACGCAGTATTTT
j_call: TRBJ2-5; clone_size: once; v_call: TRBV2; d_call: TRBD1; cdr3_aa: CASSPIGQGETQYF; cdr3_nt: TGTGCCAGCAGTCCTATCGGACAGGGAGAGACCCAGTACTTC
j_call: TRBJ2-7; clone_size: -; v_call: TRBV27; d_call: -; cdr3_aa: CASSRSANPYEQYF; cdr3_nt: TGTGCCAGCAGCAGGTCAGCAAATCCCTACGAGCAGTACTTC
j_call: TRBJ1-2; clone_size: -; v_call: TRBV4-3; d_call: -; cdr3_aa: CASSHLTARGNGYTF; cdr3_nt: TGCGCCAGCAGCCATCTCACCGCAAGAGGGAATGGCTACACCTTC
j_call: TRBJ1-5; clone_size: -; v_call: TRBV19; d_call: TRBD1; cdr3_aa: CASTPLDRDQPQHF; cdr3_nt: TGTGCCAGTACCCCCTTGGACAGGGACCAGCCCCAGCATTTT
j_call: TRBJ1-1; clone_size: -; v_call: TRBV29-1; d_call: -; cdr3_aa: CSVYLRLNTEAFF; cdr3_nt: TGCAGCGTGTATCTGCGGTTGAACACTGAAGCTTTCTTT
j_call: TRBJ1-5; clone_size: -; v_call: TRBV5-6; d_call: TRBD1; cdr3_aa: CASSLGDRDSQPQHF; cdr3_nt: TGTGCCAGCAGCTTGGGCGACAGGGATTCTCAGCCCCAGCATTTT
j_call: TRBJ2-3; clone_size: -; v_call: TRBV5-4; d_call: TRBD1; cdr3_aa: CASSFDRVVSTDTQYF; cdr3_nt: TGTGCCAGCAGCTTCGACAGGGTCGTGAGCACAGATACGCAGTATTTT
j_call: TRBJ2-3; clone_size: -; v_call: TRBV27; d_call: -; cdr3_aa: CASSLEGFTDTQYF; cdr3_nt: TGTGCCAGCAGTTTGGAGGGGTTCACAGATACGCAGTATTTT
j_call: TRBJ1-1; clone_size: -; v_call: TRBV14; d_call: -; cdr3_aa: CASSQSGRVPAFF; cdr3_nt: TGTGCCAGCAGCCAAAGTGGGCGCGTCCCAGCTTTCTTT
j_call: TRBJ2-6; clone_size: -; v_call: TRBV18; d_call: TRBD1; cdr3_aa: CASGQGSGANVLTF; cdr3_nt: TGTGCCAGCGGACAGGGGTCTGGGGCCAACGTCCTGACTTTC
j_call: TRBJ1-1; clone_size: -; v_call: TRBV5-1; d_call: TRBD1; cdr3_aa: CASSSEGQLNTEAFF; cdr3_nt: TGCGCCAGCAGCTCCGAGGGACAGCTGAACACTGAAGCTTTCTTT
j_call: TRBJ1-1; clone_size: -; v_call: TRBV5-6; d_call: TRBD1; cdr3_aa: CASSATGGYGEAFF; cdr3_nt: TGTGCCAGCAGCGCAACAGGGGGCTATGGTGAAGCTTTCTTT
j_call: TRBJ1-2; clone_size: -; v_call: TRBV12-3/TRBV12-4; d_call: -; cdr3_aa: CASSSSGYGYTF; cdr3_nt: TGTGCCAGCAGTTCTTCAGGCTATGGCTACACCTTC
j_call: TRBJ1-4; clone_size: -; v_call: TRBV27; d_call: TRBD1; cdr3_aa: CASSSVSTGTTEKLFF; cdr3_nt: TGTGCCAGCAGTTCCGTCTCGACAGGGACCACCGAAAAACTGTTTTTT
j_call: TRBJ1-1; clone_size: -; v_call: TRBV2; d_call: -; cdr3_aa: CASSMGTGSTEAFF; cdr3_nt: TGTGCCAGCAGTATGGGCACGGGGTCCACTGAAGCTTTCTTT
j_call: TRBJ1-3; clone_size: -; v_call: TRBV6-5; d_call: TRBD1; cdr3_aa: CASSKPGGSGNTIYF; cdr3_nt: TGTGCCAGCTCTAAACCAGGGGGAAGTGGAAACACCATATATTTT
j_call: TRBJ1-6; clone_size: -; v_call: TRBV10-3; d_call: TRBD1; cdr3_aa: CAISESTGKNLDSPLHF; cdr3_nt: TGTGCCATCAGTGAGTCGACAGGGAAGAATCTCGATTCACCCCTTCACTTT
j_call: TRBJ2-2; clone_size: -; v_call: TRBV3-1/TRBV3-2; d_call: TRBD2; cdr3_aa: CASRPGGWSGELFF; cdr3_nt: TGTGCCAGCAGGCCGGGAGGTTGGTCCGGGGAGCTGTTTTTT
j_call: TRBJ2-7; clone_size: -; v_call: TRBV21-1; d_call: -; cdr3_aa: CASTPSGATYEQYF; cdr3_nt: TGTGCCAGCACTCCGTCAGGGGCCACCTACGAGCAGTACTTC
j_call: TRBJ1-5; clone_size: -; v_call: TRBV5-1; d_call: TRBD1; cdr3_aa: CASSWDSGINQPQHF; cdr3_nt: TGCGCCAGCAGTTGGGACAGTGGGATCAATCAGCCCCAGCATTTT
j_call: TRBJ2-1; clone_size: -; v_call: TRBV19; d_call: TRBD1; cdr3_aa: CASSGTGVAYNEQFF; cdr3_nt: TGTGCCAGTAGTGGGACAGGGGTTGCCTACAATGAGCAGTTCTTC
j_call: TRBJ1-2; clone_size: -; v_call: TRBV3-1/TRBV3-2; d_call: -; cdr3_aa: CASSQEERGVVYTF; cdr3_nt: TGTGCCAGCAGCCAAGAAGAGCGGGGTGTCGTCTACACCTTC
j_call: TRBJ1-4; clone_size: -; v_call: TRBV7-2; d_call: -; cdr3_aa: CASSYYSWGPNEKLFF; cdr3_nt: TGTGCCAGCAGTTATTATTCCTGGGGCCCTAATGAAAAACTGTTTTTT
j_call: TRBJ1-5; clone_size: -; v_call: TRBV7-8; d_call: -; cdr3_aa: CASSLGPSQPQHF; cdr3_nt: TGTGCCAGCAGCTTAGGTCCTTCCCAGCCCCAGCATTTT
j_call: TRBJ1-1; clone_size: -; v_call: TRBV4-2; d_call: -; cdr3_aa: CASSQDPGVEMNTEAFF; cdr3_nt: TGTGCCAGCAGCCAAGATCCAGGGGTCGAGATGAACACTGAAGCTTTCTTT
j_call: TRBJ1-1; clone_size: -; v_call: TRBV7-2; d_call: -; cdr3_aa: CASSSPGGRTEAFF; cdr3_nt: TGTGCCAGCAGCTCTCCCGGGGGAAGAACTGAAGCTTTCTTT
j_call: TRBJ1-3; clone_size: few; v_call: TRBV14; d_call: -; cdr3_aa: CASTTGNGNTIYF; cdr3_nt: TGTGCCAGCACCACAGGGAACGGAAACACCATATATTTT
j_call: TRBJ1-6; clone_size: -; v_call: TRBV7-8; d_call: -; cdr3_aa: CASSREPQGRENSPLHF; cdr3_nt: TGTGCCAGCAGCAGAGAGCCACAGGGACGGGAAAATTCACCCCTCCACTTT
j_call: TRBJ1-5; clone_size: -; v_call: TRBV5-8; d_call: TRBD1; cdr3_aa: CASSLGGQGSRPQHF; cdr3_nt: TGTGCCAGCAGCCTCGGAGGACAGGGGAGCCGGCCCCAGCATTTT
j_call: TRBJ2-2; clone_size: -; v_call: TRBV5-1; d_call: TRBD1; cdr3_aa: CASSPGTGGPPNTGELFF; cdr3_nt: TGCGCCAGCAGCCCCGGGACAGGGGGCCCTCCGAACACCGGGGAGCTGTTTTTT
j_call: TRBJ1-1; clone_size: few; v_call: TRBV18; d_call: -; cdr3_aa: CASSPFGGQSTNTEAFF; cdr3_nt: TGTGCCAGCTCACCATTCGGGGGGCAGTCAACGAACACTGAAGCTTTCTTT
j_call: TRBJ2-4; clone_size: once; v_call: TRBV27; d_call: -; cdr3_aa: CASSPRGHENIQYF; cdr3_nt: TGTGCCAGCAGTCCTCGAGGACACGAAAACATTCAGTACTTC
j_call: TRBJ1-2; clone_size: -; v_call: TRBV29-1; d_call: -; cdr3_aa: CSAVQGHGYTF; cdr3_nt: TGCAGCGCCGTACAGGGACATGGCTACACCTTC
j_call: TRBJ2-7; clone_size: -; v_call: TRBV7-6; d_call: TRBD2; cdr3_aa: CASSLRTSGNYEQYF; cdr3_nt: TGTGCCAGCAGCCTTAGGACTAGCGGGAACTACGAGCAGTACTTC
j_call: TRBJ1-2; clone_size: -; v_call: TRBV5-1; d_call: TRBD1; cdr3_aa: CASSPPGTGNYGYTF; cdr3_nt: TGCGCCAGCAGCCCTCCCGGGACAGGGAACTATGGCTACACCTTC
j_call: TRBJ1-1; clone_size: once; v_call: TRBV3-1/TRBV3-2; d_call: TRBD1; cdr3_aa: CASRVTGMNTEAFF; cdr3_nt: TGTGCCAGCAGGGTGACAGGGATGAACACTGAAGCTTTCTTT
j_call: TRBJ1-2; clone_size: -; v_call: TRBV11-2; d_call: -; cdr3_aa: CASSLDRLTNYGYTF; cdr3_nt: TGTGCCAGCAGCTTGGACAGATTGACTAACTATGGCTACACCTTC
j_call: TRBJ1-5; clone_size: -; v_call: TRBV6-5; d_call: -; cdr3_aa: CASRYSRDQPQHF; cdr3_nt: TGTGCCAGCAGATACTCCAGGGATCAGCCCCAGCATTTT
j_call: TRBJ1-5; clone_size: -; v_call: TRBV7-2; d_call: TRBD1; cdr3_aa: CASSLGTGVNQPQHF; cdr3_nt: TGTGCCAGCAGTCTAGGGACAGGGGTTAATCAGCCCCAGCATTTT
j_call: TRBJ1-1; clone_size: -; v_call: TRBV5-1; d_call: -; cdr3_aa: CASSAFGKGGTEAFF; cdr3_nt: TGCGCCAGCAGCGCTTTCGGGAAGGGCGGCACTGAAGCTTTCTTT
j_call: TRBJ1-6; clone_size: -; v_call: TRBV5-1; d_call: -; cdr3_aa: CASSLGAAFVNSPLHF; cdr3_nt: TGCGCCAGCAGCTTGGGGGCCGCCTTTGTTAATTCACCCCTCCACTTT
j_call: TRBJ2-4; clone_size: -; v_call: TRBV12-3/TRBV12-4; d_call: -; cdr3_aa: CASRGVGIQYF; cdr3_nt: TGTGCCAGCAGAGGGGTGGGCATTCAGTACTTC
j_call: TRBJ2-3; clone_size: -; v_call: TRBV13; d_call: TRBD2; cdr3_aa: CASSLKREGITDTQYF; cdr3_nt: TGTGCCAGCAGCTTAAAGCGGGAGGGAATCACAGATACGCAGTATTTT
j_call: TRBJ2-5; clone_size: once; v_call: TRBV3-1/TRBV3-2; d_call: -; cdr3_aa: CASSQAGLGETQYF; cdr3_nt: TGTGCCAGCAGCCAGGCGGGATTAGGAGAGACCCAGTACTTC
j_call: TRBJ2-1; clone_size: -; v_call: TRBV27; d_call: TRBD2; cdr3_aa: CASSPTSIHNEQFF; cdr3_nt: TGTGCCAGCAGTCCGACTAGCATTCACAATGAGCAGTTCTTC
j_call: TRBJ1-6; clone_size: -; v_call: TRBV3-1/TRBV3-2; d_call: -; cdr3_aa: CASSQDRGLSPLHF; cdr3_nt: TGTGCCAGCAGCCAAGATCGTGGGCTTTCACCCCTCCACTTT
j_call: TRBJ2-7; clone_size: -; v_call: TRBV15; d_call: -; cdr3_aa: CATSRDISYEQYF; cdr3_nt: TGTGCCACCAGCAGAGATATCTCCTACGAGCAGTACTTC
j_call: TRBJ2-1; clone_size: -; v_call: TRBV19; d_call: -; cdr3_aa: CASSILVWNEQFF; cdr3_nt: TGTGCCAGTAGTATCTTAGTGTGGAATGAGCAGTTCTTC
j_call: TRBJ1-5; clone_size: few; v_call: TRBV5-5; d_call: TRBD1; cdr3_aa: CASSAGDRGDQPQHF; cdr3_nt: TGTGCCAGCAGCGCCGGAGACAGGGGGGACCAGCCCCAGCATTTT